The subject of this entry is one T cell receptor beta chain. Its antigen is unknown. With 7 bases clipped from V and 1 base from J, the junction kept 8 bases outside the gene matches. CDR3 length: 15 amino acids. Looked up from germline, CDR1 is MNHEY and CDR2 is SMNVEV (reference sequence). Libraries were prepared by immunoSEQ multiplex PCR; TCRdb keeps only in-frame clonotypes and omits some of them. The sample yields 90,000 to 110,000 clones, roughly 94% seen once. This entry belongs to a study of siplizumab effects on memory and regulatory T cells. Study outcomes and limitations: Among mappable alloreactive CD4+ clones, the Treg-derived fraction averaged approximately 75% with siplizumab versus about 25% in controls.

Sequencing was carried out using Tregs sorted from blood. This receptor was taken from a human donor in good health. The chain carries TRBV27 and TRBJ2-7; 9 bases are a match to TRBD2. This chain's CDR3 is CASTPLAGNSYEQYF. The DNA for the CDR3 is TGTGCCAGCACCCCTCTAGCGGGGAATTCCTACGAGCAGTACTTC.